The T cell receptor beta chain described here comes from a study of T cell repertoires in ileal Crohn's disease. Data came from immunoSEQ multiplex PCR; TCRdb stores just in-frame clones and leaves some out. Here the sample spans about 15,000 clones, roughly 80% being singletons. The CDR3 sequence is 18 residues long. The sample comprised ileal tissue. This chain connects TRBV1 to TRBJ2-5; the table's D call, TRBD2, has no DNA check behind it. TRBV1 is a recognized pseudogene. This receptor was taken from an adult with Crohn's disease. In nucleotides, the CDR3 is TGCACCAGCAGCCAAGATCGAAGTGCGGGGGGGGAGAGAGAGACCCAGTACTTC. It translates to CTSSQDRSAGGERETQYF.